These 20 T cell receptor beta chains originate from one sample sequenced in a study of graft-versus-host responses after intestinal transplantation. Profiled with immunoSEQ multiplex PCR; TCRdb holds only in-frame clones, not every one. In the table there are about 97,000 clones, around 90% of which are singletons. Material: PBMCs, obtained about 450 days after intestinal transplant. Receptors were obtained from a human patient who received an intestinal transplant, so some T cells may come from the graft donor.

V is TRBV11-2 and J is TRBJ1-1; D is unclear. Germline assignment: CDR1 SGHAT and CDR2 FQNNGV. The CDR3 is 12 amino acids. V lost 1 base and J lost 8, with 8 bases in between. The chain's CDR3 is CASSLAANEAFF. In DNA form, the CDR3 reads TGTGCCAGCAGCTTAGCGGCCAACGAAGCTTTCTTT.

This chain uses TRBV7-9 with TRBJ1-1; D possibly corresponds to TRBD1 (6 bases). CDR1 and CDR2 from the germline V gene are SEHNR and FQNEAQ (reference sequence). This CDR3 region has 15 residues. Between the trimmed V and J ends, which lost 5 bases and 1 base, there was a span of 14 bases. CDR3 sequence: CASSARGTSNTEAFF. As DNA, the CDR3 is TGTGCCAGCAGCGCAAGAGGGACATCGAACACTGAAGCTTTCTTT.

This sequence joins TRBV30 and TRBJ2-7, with TRBD1 matching over 10 bases. The germline V gene has CDR1 GTSNPN and CDR2 SVGIG (reference sequence). The CDR3 runs to 16 residues. V lost 5 bases and J lost 1; bases outside the gene matches: 11. The CDR3 bases are TGTGCCTGGGTGCCAACCGCGGGACAGGGGTCCTACGAGCAGTACTTC. Translation: CAWVPTAGQGSYEQYF.

The chain links TRBV9 to TRBJ2-3; 12 positions agree with TRBD1. V dropped 2 bases and J dropped 6; count of bases not matched to a gene: 7. Germline V lookup: CDR1 SGDLS, CDR2 YYNGEE. The CDR3 is made up of 16 amino acids. The CDR3 region is CASSVAGTGGPDTQYF. CDR3 DNA sequence: TGTGCCAGCAGCGTGGCCGGGACAGGGGGCCCGGATACGCAGTATTTT.

This chain uses TRBV13 with TRBJ2-5; either TRBD1 or TRBD2 may supply D (5 bases each). TRBJ2-7 explains the end of the DNA better; the J call may be wrong. CDR1 and CDR2 from the germline V gene are PRHDT and FYEKMQ (reference sequence). The CDR3 runs to 16 residues. The CDR3 coding sequence is TGTGCCAGCAGCTTAGATCCAGGGAGTCCCTCCTACGAGCAGTACTTC. Translation: CASSLDPGSPSYEQYF.

The gene calls are TRBV10-3 and TRBJ1-4; TRBD1 might be the D (5 bases). V was trimmed by 5 bases and J by 12 bases, leaving 16 bases between them. Looked up from germline, CDR1 is ENHRY and CDR2 is SYGVKD. The CDR3 consists of 13 residues. CDR3 loop: CAISSQGREELFF. CDR3 in DNA: TGTGCCATCAGTTCTCAGGGCAGGGAGGAACTGTTTTTT.

The chain carries TRBV5-1 and TRBJ1-6; the D gene is possibly TRBD1 (6 bases). V lost 4 bases and J 8 bases, leaving 19 bases between the germline ends. Germline V gene sequence: CDR1 SGHRS, CDR2 YFSETQ. CDR3 length: 16 amino acids. CDR3 sequence (DNA): TGCGCCAGCAGCCCCGAGGGCACAGGGAGGGATTCACCCCTCCACTTT. Amino acids: CASSPEGTGRDSPLHF.

This clone was counted once. The J gene is TRBJ2-2, the V gene TRBV7-6; 7 bases are shared with TRBD1. This CDR3 is 14 amino acids long. Trimming at V came to 4 bases and at J to 6 bases, leaving 5 bases not matched to a gene. Germline values: CDR1 SGHVS, CDR2 FNYEAQ. Here the CDR3 DNA reads TGTGCCAGCAGCTCGCAGGGGGATTCCGGGGAGCTGTTTTTT. Encoded protein: CASSSQGDSGELFF.

The J gene is TRBJ1-1, the V gene TRBV9; no firm D call. This CDR3 spans 13 amino acids. Trimming shortened V by 4 bases and J by 3 bases, and 10 bases separated the two germline ends. The germline gives CDR1 SGDLS, CDR2 YYNGEE. CDR3 in DNA: TGTGCCAGCAGCCCTGACGCAGACACTGAAGCTTTCTTT. The encoded protein is CASSPDADTEAFF.

The chain joins TRBV10-2 to TRBJ2-7, with a possible D match to TRBD2 (5 bases). CDR3 length equals 13 residues. CDR1 and CDR2 (germline): WSHSY, SAAADI. The V end lost 6 bases, the J end lost 1 base, and 10 bases lay between the germline ends. The CDR3 is CASSREKSYEQYF. CDR3 in DNA: TGCGCCAGCAGCCGGGAAAAGTCCTACGAGCAGTACTTC.

This clone was seen only once. The chain joins TRBV9 to TRBJ2-1; 11 positions agree with TRBD2. The CDR3 is 16 residues long. The germline gives CDR1 SGDLS, CDR2 YYNGEE. Losses at the gene ends were 0 bases for V and 5 bases for J; bases not matched to a gene: 4. The CDR3 DNA is TGTGCCAGCAGCGTAGGCGGGACTAGCGGCCACAATGAGCAGTTCTTC. It encodes CASSVGGTSGHNEQFF.

The chain uses TRBV19 and TRBJ1-5; D is uncertain. CDR3 length: 13 amino acids. CDR1 LNHDA and CDR2 SQIVND come from the germline V gene (reference sequence). Trimming cost V 4 bases and J 5 bases, with 9 bases left between them. CDR3 sequence (DNA): TGTGCCAGTAGTACTCGACGAGATCAGCCCCAGCATTTT. It yields the protein CASSTRRDQPQHF.

The chain uses TRBV19 and TRBJ2-6; D ambiguous. With 4 bases removed from V and 0 bases from J, the gap between germline ends came to 13 bases. The CDR3 totals 17 residues. Germline CDR1 and CDR2: LNHDA and SQIVND (reference sequence). In DNA form, the CDR3 reads TGTGCCAGTAGTACCCTAATTCAGAGCTCTGGGGCCAACGTCCTGACTTTC. It specifies CASSTLIQSSGANVLTF.

V usage is TRBV18 and J usage is TRBJ2-1; no definite D call. Germline CDR1 and CDR2: KGHSH and LQKENI. The CDR3 consists of 13 residues. The V gene lost 3 bases and the J gene lost 6 bases, with 9 bases spanning the gap. The chain's CDR3 is CASSPGRANEQFF. Here the CDR3 DNA reads TGTGCCAGCTCACCTGGAAGGGCCAATGAGCAGTTCTTC.

Turning to this clone: Other DNA sequences in the same sample also yield this CDR3. This chain joins TRBV18 and TRBJ1-1; D is uncertain. The CDR3 is 12 residues long. V lost 2 bases to trimming and J lost 4 bases, with 5 bases between them. Germline CDR1 is KGHSH and CDR2 is LQKENI. CDR3 amino acids: CASSPLSTEAFF. As DNA, the CDR3 is TGTGCCAGCTCACCATTGAGCACTGAAGCTTTCTTT. Full variable domain (remainder filled in from reference TRBV18 and TRBJ1-1): NAGVMQNPRHLVRRRGQEARLRCSPMKGHSHVYWYRQLPEEGLKFMVYLQKENIIDESGMPKERFSAEFPKEGPSILRIQQVVRGDSAAYFCASSPLSTEAFFGQGTRLTVV.

The table lists this clone with a count of one. The rearrangement uses TRBV27 and TRBJ2-7; possibly TRBD1 or TRBD2 for D (5 bases each). Germline CDR1 reads MNHEY; CDR2 reads SMNVEV (reference sequence). The V end was cut by 8 bases, the J end by 5 bases, with 25 bases between. The CDR3 extends over 16 amino acids. CDR3 in amino acids: CASRTAQRPRGNEQYF. DNA for the CDR3: TGTGCCAGCCGAACCGCCCAAAGACCTCGGGGCAACGAGCAGTACTTC.

CDR3 in amino acids: CASTLAGAYYEQYF. The DNA of the CDR3 is TGTGCCAGTACACTAGCGGGGGCCTACTACGAGCAGTACTTC. This rearrangement joins TRBV7-9 to TRBJ2-7; 11 bases map to TRBD2. J was trimmed by 3 bases and V by 9 bases; bases with no gene match: 7. The CDR3 sequence is 14 residues long. Germline loops: CDR1 SEHNR, CDR2 FQNEAQ (reference sequence). Full variable domain (missing parts from reference TRBV7-9 and TRBJ2-7): DTGVSQNPRHKITKRGQNVTFRCDPISEHNRLYWYRQTLGQGPEFLTYFQNEAQLEKSRLLSDRFSAERPKGSFSTLEIQRTEQGDSAMYLCASTLAGAYYEQYFGPGTRLTVT.

The V and J genes are TRBV2 and TRBJ2-6; TRBD1 matches 11 bases. V lost 6 bases and J lost 4; bases outside the gene matches: 8. The CDR3 is 17 residues long. Germline V gene data show CDR1 as SNHLY and CDR2 as FYNNEI. CDR3 in DNA: TGTGCCAGCAGCACTGGGACAGGGGGGGCCGGGGCCAACGTCCTGACTTTC. Encoded protein: CASSTGTGGAGANVLTF. Variable domain in full (rest from reference TRBV2 and TRBJ2-6): EPEVTQTPSHQVTQMGQEVILRCVPISNHLYFYWYRQILGQKVEFLVSFYNNEISEKSEIFDDQFSVERPDGSNFTLKIRSTKLEDSAMYFCASSTGTGGAGANVLTFGAGSRLTVL.

This clone was seen only once. The genes are TRBV19 and TRBJ1-3; D gene ambiguous. The CDR3 consists of 13 residues. Germline V gives CDR1 LNHDA, CDR2 SQIVND (reference sequence). V was pared by 5 bases and J by 2 bases, with 7 bases between. The CDR3 DNA follows: TGTGCCAGTAGTCGGGGTACTGGAAACACCATATATTTT. It encodes CASSRGTGNTIYF.

The chain uses TRBV5-4 and TRBJ1-6, with 7 bases lining up with TRBD1. This CDR3 is 16 amino acids long. The V segment lost 0 bases and the J segment 9 bases; nucleotides outside the gene matches: 9. Germline CDR1 SGHNT, CDR2 YYREEE (reference sequence). The DNA of the CDR3 is TGTGCCAGCAGCTTGGAAGGGGGCGGCTGGGGTTCACCCCTCCACTTT. This translates into CASSLEGGGWGSPLHF.